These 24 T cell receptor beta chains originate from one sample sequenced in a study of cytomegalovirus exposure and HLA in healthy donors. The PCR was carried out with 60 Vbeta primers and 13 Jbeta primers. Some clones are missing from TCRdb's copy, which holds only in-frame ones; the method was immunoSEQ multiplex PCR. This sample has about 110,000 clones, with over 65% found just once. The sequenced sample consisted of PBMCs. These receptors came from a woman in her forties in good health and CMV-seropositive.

The CDR3 sequence is CASSSQATSTDTQYF. Written as DNA, the CDR3 is TGTGCCAGCAGCTCCCAAGCGACTAGCACAGATACGCAGTATTTT. The V call is TRBV7-2, the J call TRBJ2-3, with D uncertain. Trimming took 4 bases from V and 0 from J, leaving 11 bases between them. The CDR3 has 15 amino acids. The germline gives CDR1 SGHTA, CDR2 FQGNSA.

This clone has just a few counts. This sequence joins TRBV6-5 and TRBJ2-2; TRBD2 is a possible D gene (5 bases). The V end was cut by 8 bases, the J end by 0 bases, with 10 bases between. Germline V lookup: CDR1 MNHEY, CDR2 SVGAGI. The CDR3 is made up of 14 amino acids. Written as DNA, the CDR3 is TGTGCCAGCCATCAGCGGCCGAACACCGGGGAGCTGTTTTTT. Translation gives CASHQRPNTGELFF.

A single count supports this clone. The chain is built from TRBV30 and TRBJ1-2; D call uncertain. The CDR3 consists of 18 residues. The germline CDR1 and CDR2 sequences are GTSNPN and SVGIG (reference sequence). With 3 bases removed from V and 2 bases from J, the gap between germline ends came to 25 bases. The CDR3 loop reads CAWRRQRGGVLGNYGYTF. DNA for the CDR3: TGTGCCTGGAGGCGGCAACGGGGTGGGGTTCTGGGAAACTATGGCTACACCTTC.

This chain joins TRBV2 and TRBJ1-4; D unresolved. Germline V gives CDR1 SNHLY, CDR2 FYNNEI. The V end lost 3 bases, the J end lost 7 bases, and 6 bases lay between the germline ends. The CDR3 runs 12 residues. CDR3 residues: CASSDGSEKLFF. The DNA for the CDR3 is TGTGCCAGCAGTGACGGTAGTGAAAAACTGTTTTTT. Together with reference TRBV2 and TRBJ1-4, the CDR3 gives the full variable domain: EPEVTQTPSHQVTQMGQEVILRCVPISNHLYFYWYRQILGQKVEFLVSFYNNEISEKSEIFDDQFSVERPDGSNFTLKIRSTKLEDSAMYFCASSDGSEKLFFGSGTQLSVL.

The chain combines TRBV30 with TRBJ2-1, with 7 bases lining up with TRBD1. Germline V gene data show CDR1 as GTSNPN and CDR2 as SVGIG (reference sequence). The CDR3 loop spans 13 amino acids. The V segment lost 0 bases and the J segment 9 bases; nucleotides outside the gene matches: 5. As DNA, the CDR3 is TGTGCCTGGAGTGTAAGGGACAGTGCTGAGCAGTTCTTC. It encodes CAWSVRDSAEQFF.

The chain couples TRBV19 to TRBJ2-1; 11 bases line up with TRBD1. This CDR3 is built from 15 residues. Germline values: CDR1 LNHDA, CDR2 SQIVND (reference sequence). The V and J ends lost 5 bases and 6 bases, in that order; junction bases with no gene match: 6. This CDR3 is CASSLSGTGGNEQFF. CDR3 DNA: TGTGCCAGTAGTCTCTCCGGGACAGGGGGCAATGAGCAGTTCTTC.

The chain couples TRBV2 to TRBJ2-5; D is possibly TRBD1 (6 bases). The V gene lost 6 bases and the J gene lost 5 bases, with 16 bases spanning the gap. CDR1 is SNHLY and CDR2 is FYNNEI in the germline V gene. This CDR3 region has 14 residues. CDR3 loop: CASRIQGRRETQYF. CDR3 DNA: TGTGCCAGCAGGATACAGGGTCGGAGGGAGACCCAGTACTTC. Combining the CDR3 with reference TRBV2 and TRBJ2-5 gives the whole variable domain EPEVTQTPSHQVTQMGQEVILRCVPISNHLYFYWYRQILGQKVEFLVSFYNNEISEKSEIFDDQFSVERPDGSNFTLKIRSTKLEDSAMYFCASRIQGRRETQYFGPGTRLLVL.

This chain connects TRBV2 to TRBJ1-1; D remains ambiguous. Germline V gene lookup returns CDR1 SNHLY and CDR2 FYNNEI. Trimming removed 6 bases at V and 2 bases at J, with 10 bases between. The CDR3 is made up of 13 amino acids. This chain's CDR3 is CASSSDSNTEAFF. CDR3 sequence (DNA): TGTGCCAGCAGCTCGGACTCCAACACTGAAGCTTTCTTT.

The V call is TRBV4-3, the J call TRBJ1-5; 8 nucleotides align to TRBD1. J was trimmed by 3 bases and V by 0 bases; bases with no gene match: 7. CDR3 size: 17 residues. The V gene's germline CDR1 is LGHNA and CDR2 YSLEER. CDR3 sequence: CASSQDLRQGINQPQHF. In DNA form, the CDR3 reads TGCGCCAGCAGCCAAGACCTTAGACAGGGGATCAATCAGCCCCAGCATTTT.

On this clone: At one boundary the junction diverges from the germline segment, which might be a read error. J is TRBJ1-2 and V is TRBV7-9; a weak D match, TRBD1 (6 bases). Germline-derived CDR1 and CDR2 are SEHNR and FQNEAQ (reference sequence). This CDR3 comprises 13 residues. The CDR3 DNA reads TGTTCCAGCAGCTACAGGGAGGGGTATGGCTACACCTTC. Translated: CSSSYREGYGYTF.

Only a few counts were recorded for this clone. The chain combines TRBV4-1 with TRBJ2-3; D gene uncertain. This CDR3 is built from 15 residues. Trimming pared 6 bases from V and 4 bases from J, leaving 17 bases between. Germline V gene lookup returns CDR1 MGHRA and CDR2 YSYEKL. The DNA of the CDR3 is TGCGCCAGCAGTCTCTTAGGCGGAGCCGCAGATACGCAGTATTTT. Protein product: CASSLLGGAADTQYF.

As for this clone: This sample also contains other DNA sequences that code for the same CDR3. The CDR3 nucleotides read TGTGCCAGCAGCTTAATCGGGGGGACCTACAATGAGCAGTTCTTC. Amino acids: CASSLIGGTYNEQFF. The chain recombines TRBV7-2 with TRBJ2-1, with 7 positions matching TRBD2. This CDR3 comprises 15 residues. Trimming cost V 2 bases and J 2 bases; bases outside gene matches: 3. Looked up from germline, CDR1 is SGHTA and CDR2 is FQGNSA.

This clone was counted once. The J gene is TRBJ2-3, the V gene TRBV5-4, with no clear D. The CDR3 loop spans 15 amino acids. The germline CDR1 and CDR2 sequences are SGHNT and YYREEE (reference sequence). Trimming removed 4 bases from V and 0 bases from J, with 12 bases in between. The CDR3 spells CASSQQPSSTDTQYF. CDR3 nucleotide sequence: TGTGCCAGCAGCCAACAACCATCTAGCACAGATACGCAGTATTTT.

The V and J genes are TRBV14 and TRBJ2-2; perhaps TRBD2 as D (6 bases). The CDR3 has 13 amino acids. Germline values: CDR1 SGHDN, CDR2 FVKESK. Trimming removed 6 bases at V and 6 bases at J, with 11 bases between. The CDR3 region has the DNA TGTGCCAGCAGTGGGACTTTGGCCGGGGAGCTGTTTTTT. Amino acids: CASSGTLAGELFF.

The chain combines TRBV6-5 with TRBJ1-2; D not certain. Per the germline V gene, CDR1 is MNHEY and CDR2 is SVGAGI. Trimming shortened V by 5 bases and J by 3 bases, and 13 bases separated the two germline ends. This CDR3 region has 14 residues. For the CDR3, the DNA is TGTGCCAGCAGTCCTCGGGGAGCCTACTATGGCTACACCTTC. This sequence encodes CASSPRGAYYGYTF.

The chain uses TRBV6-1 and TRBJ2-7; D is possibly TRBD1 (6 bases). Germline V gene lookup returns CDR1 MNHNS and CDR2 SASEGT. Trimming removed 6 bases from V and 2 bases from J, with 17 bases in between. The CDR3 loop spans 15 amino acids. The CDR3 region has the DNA TGTGCCAGCAGCAAAACAGGGCTCCCAACCTACGAGCAGTACTTC. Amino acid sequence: CASSKTGLPTYEQYF.

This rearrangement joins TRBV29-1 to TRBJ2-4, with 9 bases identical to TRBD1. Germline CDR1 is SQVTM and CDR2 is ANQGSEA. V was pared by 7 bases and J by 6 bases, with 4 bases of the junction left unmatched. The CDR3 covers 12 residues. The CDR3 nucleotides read TGCAGCGGGGGGGGACAGGGAAACATTCAGTACTTC. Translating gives CSGGGQGNIQYF.

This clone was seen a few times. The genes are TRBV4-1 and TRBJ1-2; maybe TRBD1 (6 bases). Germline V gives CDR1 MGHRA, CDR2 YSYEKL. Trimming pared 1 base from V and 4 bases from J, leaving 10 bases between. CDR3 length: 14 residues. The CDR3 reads CASSQVDRLYGYTF. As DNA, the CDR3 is TGCGCCAGCAGCCAAGTGGACAGACTCTATGGCTACACCTTC.

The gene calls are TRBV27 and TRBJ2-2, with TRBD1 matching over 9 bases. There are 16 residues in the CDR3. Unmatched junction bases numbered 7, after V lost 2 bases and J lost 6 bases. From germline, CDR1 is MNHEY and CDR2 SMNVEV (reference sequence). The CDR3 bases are TGTGCCAGCAGTTTACGGACAGGGGCTGCACCCGGGGAGCTGTTTTTT. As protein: CASSLRTGAAPGELFF.

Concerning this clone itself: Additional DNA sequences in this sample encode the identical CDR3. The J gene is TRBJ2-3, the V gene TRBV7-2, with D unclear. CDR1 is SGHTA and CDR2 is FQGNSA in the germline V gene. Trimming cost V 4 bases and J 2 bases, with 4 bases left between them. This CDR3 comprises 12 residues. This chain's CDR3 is CASSSFTDTQYF. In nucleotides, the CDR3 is TGTGCCAGCAGCTCGTTCACAGATACGCAGTATTTT.

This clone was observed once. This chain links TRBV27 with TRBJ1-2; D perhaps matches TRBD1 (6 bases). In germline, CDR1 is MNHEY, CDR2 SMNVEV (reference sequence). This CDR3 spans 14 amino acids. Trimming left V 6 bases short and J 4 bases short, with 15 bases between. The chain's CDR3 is CASSRTGNLYGYTF. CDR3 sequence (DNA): TGTGCCAGCAGCCGAACAGGGAATCTCTATGGCTACACCTTC.

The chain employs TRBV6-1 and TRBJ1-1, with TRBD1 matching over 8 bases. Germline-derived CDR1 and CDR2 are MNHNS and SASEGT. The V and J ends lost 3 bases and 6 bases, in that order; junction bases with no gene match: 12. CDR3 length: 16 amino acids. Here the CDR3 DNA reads TGTGCCAGCAGTGATTGGCAGGGGGCGAACCGTGCTGAAGCTTTCTTT. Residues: CASSDWQGANRAEAFF.

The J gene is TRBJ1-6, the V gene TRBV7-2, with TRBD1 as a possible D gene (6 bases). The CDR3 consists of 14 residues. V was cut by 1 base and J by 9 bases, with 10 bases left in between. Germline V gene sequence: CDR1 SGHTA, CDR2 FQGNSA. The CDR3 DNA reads TGTGCCAGCAGCTTAGGAACAGGGATTTCACCCCTCCACTTT. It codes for CASSLGTGISPLHF.

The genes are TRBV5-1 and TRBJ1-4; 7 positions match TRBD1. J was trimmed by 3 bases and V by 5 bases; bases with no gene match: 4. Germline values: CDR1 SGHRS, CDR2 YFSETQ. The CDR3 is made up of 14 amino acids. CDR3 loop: CASSLRGANEKLFF. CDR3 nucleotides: TGCGCCAGCAGTCTCAGGGGGGCTAATGAAAAACTGTTTTTT.